Each of the 30 T cell receptor beta chains below was sequenced from the same sample in a study of CD8 T cells in ankylosing spondylitis. General study points: Within ankylosing spondylitis blood, a TCR beta motif made up of several highly homologous variants appeared to be characteristic.

TCRdb used MiXCR to reprocess the 5' RACE reads, holding one entry per CDR3 protein. The sample holds around 890,000 distinct CDR3 sequences; approximately 10% are singletons and the top ten take roughly 0.51%. Their antigens remain unidentified. The specimen sequenced was blood, either unsorted or a sorted T cell fraction (not recorded which). All receptors derive from a male donor with ankylosing spondylitis.

With respect to this clonotype: It may be a read error: a sequence one base away is much more abundant. The rearrangement uses TRBV29-1 and TRBJ1-1; D is uncertain. Trimming stripped 4 bases from V and 3 bases from J, with 9 bases between. Germline lookup yields CDR1 SQVTM and CDR2 ANQGSEA. The CDR3 has 12 residues. The CDR3 protein is CSVGKWDTEAFF. CDR3 bases: TGCAGCGTTGGAAAATGGGACACTGAAGCTTTCTTT.

This clonotype was detected only a few times. This sequence joins TRBV29-1 and TRBJ1-1, with a possible D match to TRBD1 (5 bases). With 4 bases removed from V and 11 bases from J, the gap between germline ends came to 14 bases. Germline CDR1 reads SQVTM; CDR2 reads ANQGSEA. CDR3 size: 11 residues. CDR3 protein: CSVAQGRGAFF. Written as DNA, the CDR3 is TGCAGCGTTGCCCAGGGCAGAGGGGCTTTCTTT.

The chain recombines TRBV5-5 with TRBJ2-5; D not resolved. The germline gives CDR1 SGHKS, CDR2 YYEKEE (reference sequence). The CDR3 contains 13 residues. V shed 1 base and J shed 5 bases, with 9 bases lying between them. CDR3 sequence reads: CASSLIGRETQYF. CDR3 DNA sequence: TGTGCCAGCAGCTTGATAGGGCGGGAGACCCAGTACTTC. Using reference TRBV5-5 and TRBJ2-5 for the parts outside the CDR3, the full variable domain is DAGVTQSPTHLIKTRGQQVTLRCSPISGHKSVSWYQQVLGQGPQFIFQYYEKEERGRGNFPDRFSARQFPNYSSELNVNALLLGDSALYLCASSLIGRETQYFGPGTRLLVL.

This clonotype was counted only a few times. V and J are TRBV6-5 and TRBJ2-5; D tentatively fits TRBD1 or TRBD2 (5 bases each). The V end lost 6 bases, the J end lost 5 bases, and 13 bases lay between the germline ends. The CDR3 has 13 amino acids. CDR1 MNHEY and CDR2 SVGAGI come from the germline V gene. In nucleotides, the CDR3 is TGTGCCAGCAGCTCTCGGGGCCGGGAGACCCAGTACTTC. Translation: CASSSRGRETQYF.

This clonotype turned up a few times. The rearrangement links TRBV20-1 to TRBJ2-2; the match to TRBD2 covers 7 bases. CDR3 length equals 15 residues. CDR1 and CDR2 (germline): DFQATT, SNEGSKA (reference sequence). V shed 5 bases, J shed 4 bases, and the junction held 10 bases outside the gene matches. The CDR3 DNA sequence: TGCAGTGCTGGGATTGCGGGAGCAGGCACCGGGGAGCTGTTTTTT. It specifies CSAGIAGAGTGELFF.

This clonotype was detected many times. The chain has TRBV12-3 or TRBV12-4 and TRBJ1-2; possibly TRBD1 for D (5 bases). The CDR3 loop spans 13 amino acids. The germline V and J ends were trimmed by 5 bases and 8 bases, with 15 bases remaining between them. This chain's CDR3 is CASSPLRQGGYTF. As DNA, the CDR3 is TGTGCCAGCAGTCCCCTTAGGCAGGGCGGCTACACCTTC.

This clonotype was observed a handful of times. The J gene is TRBJ1-4, the V gene TRBV20-1, with 9 bases aligning to TRBD1. Germline V gives CDR1 DFQATT, CDR2 SNEGSKA (reference sequence). This CDR3 contains 15 residues. The ends lost 2 bases at V and 7 bases at J; junction bases unmatched: 8. The CDR3 loop reads CSARPRDRAIEKLFF. The CDR3 bases are TGCAGTGCTAGACCCAGGGACAGGGCCATTGAAAAACTGTTTTTT.

This sequence joins TRBV20-1 and TRBJ2-1, with D hard to call. Germline assignment: CDR1 DFQATT and CDR2 SNEGSKA (reference sequence). The CDR3 contains 14 residues. V was trimmed by 0 bases and J by 4 bases, leaving 10 bases between them. The CDR3 DNA reads as TGCAGTGCTAGAGATTTTGGCCGATACAATGAGCAGTTCTTC. Translated, it gives CSARDFGRYNEQFF.

This clonotype was counted many times. The chain combines TRBV20-1 with TRBJ2-2; 9 nucleotides match TRBD1. The V gene end was trimmed by 0 bases and the J gene end by 6 bases; junction bases not matched to a gene: 5. This CDR3 has 15 residues. Germline V gene sequence: CDR1 DFQATT, CDR2 SNEGSKA (reference sequence). The CDR3 DNA sequence: TGCAGTGCTAGAGACCGGGGACAGGGCGCCGGGGAGCTGTTTTTT. It yields the protein CSARDRGQGAGELFF.

This clonotype was counted at least ten times. The chain combines TRBV5-1 with TRBJ1-1; 7 nucleotides line up with TRBD1. The CDR3 has 14 residues. Germline V CDR1 and CDR2: SGHRS, YFSETQ. With V trimmed by 2 bases and J by 6 bases, 7 bases remained unmatched. The CDR3 region is CASSFSQGVAEAFF. The CDR3, as DNA: TGCGCCAGCAGCTTCAGTCAGGGGGTCGCTGAAGCTTTCTTT.

CDR3 protein: CSARFPGEFTDTQYF. For the CDR3, the DNA is TGCAGTGCTAGATTCCCGGGAGAGTTCACAGATACGCAGTATTTT. The J gene is TRBJ2-3, the V gene TRBV20-1, with D possibly TRBD2 on 6 matching bases. Trimming pared 2 bases from V and 2 bases from J, leaving 14 bases between. Germline assignment: CDR1 DFQATT and CDR2 SNEGSKA (reference sequence). The CDR3 extends over 15 amino acids.

This clonotype was detected only a few times. The chain combines TRBV20-1 with TRBJ2-7, with 11 bases fitting TRBD2. The germline V gene encodes CDR1 DFQATT and CDR2 SNEGSKA (reference sequence). The CDR3 spans 15 residues. V shed 5 bases and J 0 bases; nucleotides not matched to a gene: 6. The CDR3 loop reads CSALGLAALSYEQYF. The CDR3 DNA is TGCAGTGCTTTGGGACTAGCGGCTCTCTCCTACGAGCAGTACTTC.

This clonotype was recorded at least ten times. This rearrangement joins TRBV29-1 to TRBJ2-5, with a tentative D call TRBD2 (5 bases). Trimming cost V 1 base and J 5 bases, with 14 bases left between them. The length of the CDR3 is 14 residues. From germline, CDR1 is SQVTM and CDR2 ANQGSEA. CDR3 amino acids: CSVEGGSRGETQYF. For the CDR3, the DNA is TGCAGCGTTGAAGGTGGCAGCCGAGGGGAGACCCAGTACTTC.

This clonotype was observed many times. In DNA form, the CDR3 reads TGCAGCGTCGAGGTGGGCCCCACAGATACGCAGTATTTT. It yields the protein CSVEVGPTDTQYF. The chain is built from TRBV29-1 and TRBJ2-3; no clear D. The CDR3 extends over 13 amino acids. V was trimmed by 6 bases and J by 2 bases, leaving 12 bases between them. CDR1 SQVTM and CDR2 ANQGSEA come from the germline V gene.

This clonotype was seen a handful of times. This rearrangement joins TRBV6-2 or TRBV6-3 to TRBJ2-1; D uncertain. With 7 bases removed from V and 9 bases from J, the gap between germline ends came to 13 bases. CDR3 length: 12 residues. Germline-derived CDR1 and CDR2 are MNHEY and SVGEGT. The CDR3 loop reads CASTKEYLEQFF. CDR3 nucleotides: TGTGCCAGCACCAAGGAGTACCTTGAGCAGTTCTTC.

This clonotype was counted a single time. The CDR3 coding sequence is TGCAGTGCTAGGACTAGCGGGGTAGGAAGCACAGATACGCAGTATTTT. Translated, it gives CSARTSGVGSTDTQYF. The chain recombines TRBV20-1 with TRBJ2-3; 11 bases are a match to TRBD2. The V segment lost 3 bases and the J segment 0 bases; nucleotides outside the gene matches: 5. The CDR3 sequence is 16 residues long. The germline V gene has CDR1 DFQATT and CDR2 SNEGSKA (reference sequence).

The table lists this clonotype with a few counts. This sequence joins TRBV4-3 and TRBJ1-6; 9 bases fit TRBD1. CDR3 length equals 14 residues. Germline trimming cut 0 bases from V and 12 bases from J; bases unmatched to any gene: 3. Germline V gene sequence: CDR1 LGHNA, CDR2 YSLEER. The DNA of the CDR3 is TGCGCCAGCAGCCAAGAACGGACAGGGGTACCCCTCCACTTT. Protein: CASSQERTGVPLHF.

The chain couples TRBV6-2 or TRBV6-3 to TRBJ2-7; D gene ambiguous. Germline V gene lookup returns CDR1 MNHEY and CDR2 SVGEGT. With 5 bases removed from V and 2 bases from J, the gap between germline ends came to 7 bases. CDR3 length: 12 amino acids. The CDR3 coding sequence is TGTGCCAGCAGTCGACCGCCCTACGAGCAGTACTTC. It yields the protein CASSRPPYEQYF.

This clonotype was seen a few times. This sequence joins TRBV20-1 and TRBJ2-1; TRBD1 agrees at 9 bases. Germline values: CDR1 DFQATT, CDR2 SNEGSKA (reference sequence). V lost 0 bases to trimming and J lost 7 bases; unmatched junction nucleotides: 7. The CDR3 contains 15 residues. CDR3 sequence: CSARESTGTGNEQFF. For the CDR3, the DNA is TGCAGTGCTAGAGAATCGACAGGGACAGGGAATGAGCAGTTCTTC.

Ten or more counts support this clonotype. V gene TRBV5-1 combines with J gene TRBJ1-2; maybe TRBD1 (5 bases). The germline V gene encodes CDR1 SGHRS and CDR2 YFSETQ. V lost 4 bases and J 0 bases, leaving 7 bases between the germline ends. The CDR3 runs to 13 residues. Written as DNA, the CDR3 is TGCGCCAGCAGCGAGGGGTCTAACTATGGCTACACCTTC. It translates to CASSEGSNYGYTF.

This clonotype was found a few times. CDR3 protein: CASSLGRPTYNEQFF. Written as DNA, the CDR3 is TGTGCCAGCAGCTTAGGTCGACCGACGTACAATGAGCAGTTCTTC. The chain couples TRBV7-8 to TRBJ2-1; D call uncertain. Trimming cost V 1 base and J 4 bases, with 11 bases left between them. Germline-derived CDR1 and CDR2 are SGHVS and FQNEAQ. The CDR3 is 15 residues long.

The sample holds many counts of this clonotype. The chain links TRBV4-3 to TRBJ1-5, with D unclear. Trimming took 2 bases from V and 4 from J, leaving 6 bases between them. Germline CDR1 and CDR2: LGHNA and YSLEER. The CDR3 spans 13 residues. The DNA of the CDR3 is TGCGCCAGCAGCCAACGCCGGAATCAGCCCCAGCATTTT. Its translation is CASSQRRNQPQHF.

The chain has TRBV28 and TRBJ2-7; 9 positions match TRBD2. Per the germline V gene, CDR1 is MDHEN and CDR2 is SYDVKM. Germline trimming cut 6 bases from V and 4 bases from J; bases unmatched to any gene: 22. This CDR3 region has 19 residues. CDR3 in amino acids: CASRPTRAGGSLRRYEQYF. CDR3 DNA sequence: TGTGCCAGCAGGCCAACTAGAGCGGGAGGCAGTCTTCGGCGGTACGAGCAGTACTTC.

This clonotype was seen more than once but under ten times. The genes are TRBV20-1 and TRBJ1-4, with TRBD1 as a possible D gene (6 bases). Trimming took off 0 bases at V and 8 bases at J, with 16 bases between the two ends. CDR1 and CDR2 (germline): DFQATT, SNEGSKA (reference sequence). The length of the CDR3 is 15 residues. The CDR3 protein is CSARDRRGAWEKLFF. The CDR3 DNA reads as TGCAGTGCTAGAGATCGGAGGGGGGCTTGGGAAAAACTGTTTTTT.

V and J are TRBV7-2 and TRBJ2-3, with TRBD2 identical over 15 bases. CDR3 length: 16 amino acids. The junction had 7 bases not matched to a gene; V was cut back by 5 bases and J by 7 bases. Germline-derived CDR1 and CDR2 are SGHTA and FQGNSA. Written as DNA, the CDR3 is TGTGCCAGCAGCCATCGGACTAGCGGGAGGGCCTATACGCAGTATTTT. It codes for CASSHRTSGRAYTQYF.

This chain connects TRBV20-1 to TRBJ2-5; 7 bases match TRBD2. Germline loops: CDR1 DFQATT, CDR2 SNEGSKA (reference sequence). Trimming took 5 bases from V and 5 from J; bases not matched to a gene: 14. This CDR3 has 15 amino acids. CDR3 amino acids: CSAPRASGGMETQYF. In DNA, the CDR3 is TGCAGTGCTCCTCGGGCGTCGGGGGGTATGGAGACCCAGTACTTC.

The rearrangement uses TRBV2 and TRBJ2-5; TRBD2 might be the D (5 bases). This CDR3 comprises 16 residues. Trimming shortened V by 0 bases and J by 3 bases, and 14 bases separated the two germline ends. In germline, CDR1 is SNHLY, CDR2 FYNNEI. CDR3 DNA: TGTGCCAGCAGTGAAGCGTACAGCGGCTATGAAGAGACCCAGTACTTC. This codes for CASSEAYSGYEETQYF.

The rearrangement uses TRBV29-1 and TRBJ2-1, with no clear D. The germline CDR1 and CDR2 sequences are SQVTM and ANQGSEA. The V end lost 1 base, the J end lost 6 bases, and 10 bases lay between the germline ends. The CDR3 sequence is 13 residues long. The CDR3 protein is CSVEGLLTNEQFF. Written as DNA, the CDR3 is TGCAGCGTTGAAGGGCTCCTCACCAATGAGCAGTTCTTC.

This clonotype was seen at least ten times. The CDR3 DNA reads TGCAGTGCAGGTAGCGGGAGTGCGGTGGGCGAGCAGTACTTC. It specifies CSAGSGSAVGEQYF. V is TRBV20-1 and J is TRBJ2-7, with 9 bases matching TRBD2. CDR1 and CDR2 (germline): DFQATT, SNEGSKA (reference sequence). The length of the CDR3 is 14 residues. J was trimmed by 6 bases and V by 6 bases; bases with no gene match: 12.

The rearrangement links TRBV7-8 to TRBJ2-6, with unresolved D. The CDR3 loop spans 16 amino acids. Germline V gene sequence: CDR1 SGHVS, CDR2 FQNEAQ. Trimming took 4 bases from V and 0 from J, leaving 10 bases between them. The CDR3 DNA reads as TGTGCCAGCAGCTCGGACGGATACTCTGGGGCCAACGTCCTGACTTTC. Its protein is CASSSDGYSGANVLTF.